This TCR beta chain comes out of a study of OX40 agonist ivuxolimab in advanced cancers. V dropped 5 bases and J dropped 9 bases, with 13 bases sitting between them. Germline values: CDR1 MNHEY, CDR2 SMNVEV (reference sequence). CDR3 length: 13 residues. Only in-frame clones appear in the TCRdb table, and some are missing; sequencing was by immunoSEQ multiplex PCR. Of tens of thousands of clones detected, 92% appear once; the ten largest clones hold roughly an eighth. The clonotype originates from an adult with an advanced solid tumor such as melanoma, head and neck, liver or kidney cancer. The chain couples TRBV27 to TRBJ2-2, with D perhaps being TRBD1 or TRBD2 (6 bases each). Sample: CD4+ or CD8+ T cells sorted from blood, taken in a trial of the OX40 agonist ivuxolimab. The CDR3 is CASSKRGARELFF. In DNA form, the CDR3 reads TGTGCCAGCAGTAAAAGGGGGGCGAGGGAGCTGTTTTTT.